A selection of T cell receptor beta chains follows, all from one sample in a study of T cell repertoires in cytomegalovirus infection. TCRdb reprocessed the reads via MiXCR and lists one record per CDR3 protein. The sample holds over 45,000 distinct CDR3 sequences; around 18% are singletons and the top ten take less than 30%. These receptors' targets are unknown. Sequencing was performed on CD8+ T cells from cultured PBMCs, taken from culture after CMV antigen stimulation. The receptors here all came from a human donor in good health (CMV status not recorded). Some clones in this sample may be carry-over from other donors' samples. CDR3s include the opening cysteine and the closing phenylalanine or tryptophan. A D gene is named only where the DNA matches it firmly. Only part of the rows carry a size: once, few, many, or a class if the clone is expanded.

clone_size | j_call | v_call | d_call | cdr3_nt | cdr3_aa
many | TRBJ1-1 | TRBV11-2 | TRBD1 | TGTGCCAGCAGCTTTGCAGGGGGGGCTGAAGCTTTCTTT | CASSFAGGAEAFF
. | TRBJ2-7 | TRBV7-2 | . | TGTGCCAGCAGCTTATGGGCTAGCCCAACCTACGAGCAGTACTTC | CASSLWASPTYEQYF
medium-sized | TRBJ2-3 | TRBV7-2 | TRBD2 | TGTGCCAGCAGCTTATGGCTAGCGGGGCTCCCAGATACGCAGTATTTT | CASSLWLAGLPDTQYF
few | TRBJ2-7 | TRBV6-6 | TRBD2 | TGTGCCAGCAGCCACGACTTAGCGGGATCCTACGAGCAGTACTTC | CASSHDLAGSYEQYF
. | TRBJ2-1 | TRBV6-5 | TRBD1 | TGTGCCAGCAGTTACACTTGGACAGGGGACCTCCCCTCCTACAATGAGCAGTTCTTC | CASSYTWTGDLPSYNEQFF
few | TRBJ2-2 | TRBV11-3 | TRBD1 | TGTGCCAGCAGCACCCGACAGGGGGAGAACACCGGGGAGCTGTTTTTT | CASSTRQGENTGELFF
. | TRBJ1-4 | TRBV4-1 | . | TGCGCCAGCAGCCAAGCAGGGCCGAGGAGCGCAACTAATGAAAAACTGTTTTTT | CASSQAGPRSATNEKLFF
. | TRBJ1-1 | TRBV7-8 | TRBD1 | TGTGCCAGCAGCCATACGGGGGGACAGTGGGCTTTCTTT | CASSHTGGQWAFF
many | TRBJ2-3 | TRBV6-2/TRBV6-3 | TRBD1 | TGTGCCAGCAACAGGGGTGGCGCAGATACGCAGTATTTT | CASNRGGADTQYF
. | TRBJ2-5 | TRBV7-2 | TRBD2 | TGTGCCAGCAGCTTCGGGACTAGCGGACCAAAGCACCAAGAGACCCAGTACTTC | CASSFGTSGPKHQETQYF
. | TRBJ2-6 | TRBV7-3 | . | TGTGCCAGCAGCCGCGAGGAGGGCGAAAACTCTGGGGCCAACGTCCTGACTTTC | CASSREEGENSGANVLTF
many | TRBJ2-1 | TRBV7-2 | . | TGTGCCAGCAGCTTAGTGCTGTACAATGAGCAGTTCTTC | CASSLVLYNEQFF
once | TRBJ1-6 | TRBV7-2 | TRBD1 | TGTGCCAGCAGCCCATCGTATGAGACAGGGAATTCACCCCTCCACTTT | CASSPSYETGNSPLHF
few | TRBJ2-7 | TRBV7-2 | . | TGTGCCAGCAGCCTTCGACAGCGTTCTACTCCCTACGAGCAGTACTTC | CASSLRQRSTPYEQYF
many | TRBJ2-7 | TRBV20-1 | . | TGCAGTGCTAGACCCTACTACGAGCAGTACTTC | CSARPYYEQYF
few | TRBJ1-1 | TRBV7-9 | . | TGTGCCAGCAGCCCATCGACGGGGTGGGGCAGGTCTCGTCCTGAAGCTTTCTTT | CASSPSTGWGRSRPEAFF
few | TRBJ1-1 | TRBV20-1 | . | TGCAGTGCTAGAAAACGGAACACTGAAGCTTTCTTT | CSARKRNTEAFF
. | TRBJ2-1 | TRBV6-1 | TRBD2 | TGTGCCAGCAGTCATGCTAGCGGGGGTTTATCCTACAATGAGCAGTTCTTC | CASSHASGGLSYNEQFF
few | TRBJ1-5 | TRBV7-8 | . | TGTGCCAGCAGCTTAATCGGGGGGGATCTCCCTCGGCCCCAGCATTTT | CASSLIGGDLPRPQHF
. | TRBJ1-6 | TRBV27 | . | TGTGCCAGCAGTTTAAGGGACCGCCGTCTTTATAATTCACCCCTCCACTTT | CASSLRDRRLYNSPLHF
. | TRBJ2-3 | TRBV11-1 | TRBD2 | TGTGCCAGCAGCTTAGTGCTAGCGGGGGCCACCTTCACAGATACGCAGTATTTT | CASSLVLAGATFTDTQYF
. | TRBJ2-7 | TRBV9 | . | TGTGCCAGCAGCGTATATGGGGGCGTAGGAGTTGACGAGCAGTACTTC | CASSVYGGVGVDEQYF
few | TRBJ2-1 | TRBV11-2 | . | TGTGCCAGCAGACCCTCGGGCTATGAGCAGTTCTTC | CASRPSGYEQFF
few | TRBJ2-1 | TRBV5-6 | . | TGTGCCAGCAGCTTGTCGGAATCAGCAGAGCAGTTCTTC | CASSLSESAEQFF
few | TRBJ2-7 | TRBV18 | . | TGTGCCAGCCACGGCACGGTCAACTACGAGCAGTACTTC | CASHGTVNYEQYF
. | TRBJ2-5 | TRBV20-1 | . | TGCAGTGCTAGAGGGGGGCAGGAGACCCAGTACTTC | CSARGGQETQYF
few | TRBJ2-3 | TRBV7-2 | TRBD2 | TGTGCCAGCAGCTTAGGTTCGTCGGGACTAAGCACAGATACGCAGTATTTT | CASSLGSSGLSTDTQYF